This TCR beta chain emerged from a study of blood T cell repertoires in COVID-19. Study information: PBMCs, B-cell-depleted T cells, or T cells were the source of the cDNA or gDNA that made up the material.

Between the trimmed V and J ends, which lost 1 base and 2 bases, there was a span of 8 bases. CDR1 is SGHVS and CDR2 is FQNEAQ in the germline V gene. This CDR3 contains 14 residues. Authors' analysis steps: Quantification of nucleated cells was approximated via reference gene primer amplification. Clones were read by immunoSEQ multiplex PCR, and TCRdb kept only the in-frame ones, dropping some. V, J and clone size reflect that table, while D and trimming were determined from the DNA. This table has about 160,000 clones, about four fifths appearing once. The sequencing sample was made of peripheral blood. This clonotype was obtained from a woman of 80 years or more with acute or convalescent COVID-19. The genes are TRBV7-8 and TRBJ1-1; the D is unclear. CDR3 protein: CASSLGAGNTEAFF. In nucleotides, the CDR3 is TGTGCCAGCAGCTTAGGGGCTGGAAACACTGAAGCTTTCTTT.